The 17 T cell receptor beta chains listed next were all sequenced from one sample in a study of regulatory T cells in long-lasting Graves disease. Time point meaning: newly diagnosed GD, antithyroid drugs for less than 3 months. Isolated PBMC RNA provided the starting material for the TCR library. For TCR beta, libraries came from iRepertoire HTBI primers and Arm-PCR of CDR3 regions. TCRdb used MiXCR to reprocess the multiplex PCR reads, holding one entry per CDR3 protein. There are 420,000 or so distinct CDR3 sequences in the sample; over 15% occur only once, and about 23% lies in the top ten. The sample also formed part of further work on T cells in Graves' hyperthyroidism and ophthalmopathy.

The input for sequencing was peripheral blood mononuclear cells (PBMCs), taken at new diagnosis, from a patient treated with antithyroid drugs. The origin of the receptors is a woman aged 18 to 35 with Graves disease.

This clonotype was counted ten times or more. Its ends do not fully match the called genes, so a read error is possible. This chain's CDR3 is CASSRSGSTDTQYF. The CDR3 DNA sequence: TGCGCCAGCAGTCGTAGCGGTAGCACAGATACGCAGTATTTT. This rearrangement joins TRBV6-1 to TRBJ2-3; the D gene is possibly TRBD2 (6 bases). CDR3 size: 14 residues. Germline CDR1 reads MNHNS; CDR2 reads SASEGT.

This chain uses TRBV10-1 with TRBJ2-7; no definite D call. This CDR3 has 14 amino acids. Germline loops: CDR1 WNHNN, CDR2 SYGVQD (reference sequence). V shed 2 bases and J shed 6 bases, with 14 bases lying between them. The CDR3 is CASSEPDPFGEQYF. The DNA for the CDR3 is TGCGCCAGCAGTGAGCCGGACCCTTTTGGCGAGCAGTACTTC.

The sample holds a few counts of this clonotype. The rearrangement uses TRBV27 and TRBJ2-6; TRBD1 agrees at 8 bases. The germline gives CDR1 MNHEY, CDR2 SMNVEV (reference sequence). J gave up 0 bases and V 6 bases, and 7 bases lay outside the gene matches. This CDR3 region has 17 residues. The CDR3 is CASRQDRADSGANVLTF. CDR3 bases: TGTGCCAGCAGGCAGGACAGGGCCGACTCTGGGGCCAACGTCCTGACTTTC.

This clonotype was observed many times. V usage is TRBV28 and J usage is TRBJ1-2; maybe TRBD1 (5 bases). CDR1 and CDR2 from the germline V gene are MDHEN and SYDVKM. The CDR3 sequence is 13 residues long. V lost 4 bases and J 1 base, leaving 7 bases between the germline ends. The CDR3 DNA follows: TGTGCCAGCAGTTCCAGGGATAACTATGGCTACACCTTC. Encoded protein: CASSSRDNYGYTF.

Comment on this clonotype: Germline is not matched at one junction end, which may reflect a read error. The chain recombines TRBV7-8 with TRBJ2-2, with TRBD2 as a possible D gene (7 bases). Germline V gene data show CDR1 as SGHVS and CDR2 as FQNEAQ. The CDR3 consists of 15 residues. In nucleotides, the CDR3 is TGCGCCAGCAGCCGGAGGGGGGGTCATACCGGGGAGCTGTTTTTT. This encodes CASSRRGGHTGELFF.

This clonotype was counted ten times or more. The chain recombines TRBV28 with TRBJ1-4, with unresolved D. The CDR3 contains 14 residues. Germline V gene data show CDR1 as MDHEN and CDR2 as SYDVKM. Trimming stripped 3 bases from V and 5 bases from J, with 10 bases between. In DNA form, the CDR3 reads TGTGCCAGCAGTTTGGCGGGGATAAATGAAAAACTGTTTTTT. Translated: CASSLAGINEKLFF.

This clonotype was seen only a few times. V gene TRBV6-1 combines with J gene TRBJ1-6; D gene unclear. CDR3 length equals 15 residues. V gave up 11 bases and J gave up 0 bases, with 14 bases separating them. CDR1 MNHNS and CDR2 SASEGT come from the germline V gene. The DNA for the CDR3 is TGTGCCGGCACCTCGGAGGGCTCCTATAATTCACCCCTCCACTTT. It encodes CAGTSEGSYNSPLHF.

The rearrangement uses TRBV19 and TRBJ2-1, with D unclear. Per germline, CDR1 LNHDA and CDR2 SQIVND (reference sequence). The CDR3 is 14 amino acids. The V gene lost 5 bases and the J gene lost 6 bases, with 14 bases spanning the gap. CDR3: CASSLGRQINEQFF. CDR3 nucleotides: TGTGCCAGTAGTCTGGGCAGGCAAATCAATGAGCAGTTCTTC.

This clonotype was counted only a few times. The genes are TRBV10-3 and TRBJ2-7; D is unresolved. This CDR3 has 15 residues. V dropped 0 bases and J dropped 0 bases, with 9 bases sitting between them. Germline CDR1 is ENHRY and CDR2 is SYGVKD. The CDR3 nucleotides are TGTGCCATCAGTGAGTCGAATTACGGCTCCTACGAGCAGTACTTC. Protein: CAISESNYGSYEQYF.

Points on this clonotype: This may be a read error: a much more frequent sequence differs by one nucleotide. J is TRBJ1-1 and V is TRBV5-4; no definite D call. Looked up from germline, CDR1 is SGHNT and CDR2 is YYREEE (reference sequence). V shed 6 bases and J shed 4 bases, with 16 bases lying between them. The length of the CDR3 is 14 residues. The CDR3 nucleotides read TGTGCCAGCATCCCAAAATCAGGACGCACTGAAGCTTTCTTT. It codes for CASIPKSGRTEAFF.

This sequence joins TRBV5-1 and TRBJ2-6, with 8 nucleotides matching TRBD1. V was pared by 0 bases and J by 0 bases, with 5 bases of the junction left unmatched. The CDR3 runs 18 residues. Per germline, CDR1 SGHRS and CDR2 YFSETQ. The chain's CDR3 is CASSLGGTGPSGANVLTF. The CDR3 nucleotides are TGCGCCAGCAGCTTGGGGGGGACAGGTCCCTCTGGGGCCAACGTCCTGACTTTC.

This clonotype was found many times. V and J are TRBV28 and TRBJ2-7; 10 positions match TRBD2. CDR3 length: 16 residues. Germline CDR1 MDHEN, CDR2 SYDVKM. J gave up 5 bases and V 0 bases, and 7 bases lay outside the gene matches. Here the CDR3 reads CASSLWLAGGFNEQYF. The CDR3, as DNA: TGTGCCAGCAGTTTATGGTTAGCGGGAGGCTTCAACGAGCAGTACTTC.

Ten or more counts support this clonotype. This chain links TRBV2 with TRBJ2-7; 7 positions agree with TRBD1. CDR1 and CDR2 (germline): SNHLY, FYNNEI. The CDR3 extends over 14 amino acids. V dropped 6 bases and J dropped 6; count of bases not matched to a gene: 11. The DNA of the CDR3 is TGTGCCAGCAGCGGAACGAGACAGGGCGGCGAGCAGTACTTC. This codes for CASSGTRQGGEQYF.

The sample holds a few counts of this clonotype. The chain joins TRBV28 to TRBJ2-7, with a possible D match to TRBD1 (6 bases). Per germline, CDR1 MDHEN and CDR2 SYDVKM. This CDR3 is 13 amino acids long. Trimming pared 4 bases from V and 5 bases from J, leaving 12 bases between. This chain's CDR3 is CASSSHEGDEQYF. CDR3 bases: TGTGCCAGCAGTTCACACGAGGGGGACGAGCAGTACTTC.

In its sample, this clonotype was seen a few times. A junction boundary mismatches the germline segment, possibly from a read error. The chain recombines TRBV7-7 with TRBJ2-2; TRBD1 agrees at 7 bases. Germline V gene data show CDR1 as SSHAT and CDR2 as FNYEAQ (reference sequence). CDR3 size: 14 residues. The CDR3, as DNA: TGTGCTAGCAGCTTATCGAGGGGGCAGGTGGAGCTGTTTTTT. Translating gives CASSLSRGQVELFF.

There are a few counts of this clonotype. Since a much larger clone is just one base distant, this may be a read error. The chain employs TRBV6-1 and TRBJ2-1; no firm D call. Germline CDR1 reads MNHNS; CDR2 reads SASEGT. This CDR3 spans 12 amino acids. Trimming took 8 bases from V and 4 from J, leaving 9 bases between them. Here the CDR3 DNA reads TGTGCCAGCCGCCAGGATTACAATGAGCAGTTCTTC. This encodes CASRQDYNEQFF.

This clonotype came up many times. The chain couples TRBV11-2 to TRBJ1-2; D perhaps matches TRBD1 (5 bases). Germline CDR1 is SGHAT and CDR2 is FQNNGV. CDR3 length equals 13 residues. V lost 6 bases and J 2 bases, leaving 10 bases between the germline ends. CDR3 sequence (DNA): TGTGCCAGCAGTTGGGACGGCAACTATGGCTACACCTTC. This codes for CASSWDGNYGYTF.